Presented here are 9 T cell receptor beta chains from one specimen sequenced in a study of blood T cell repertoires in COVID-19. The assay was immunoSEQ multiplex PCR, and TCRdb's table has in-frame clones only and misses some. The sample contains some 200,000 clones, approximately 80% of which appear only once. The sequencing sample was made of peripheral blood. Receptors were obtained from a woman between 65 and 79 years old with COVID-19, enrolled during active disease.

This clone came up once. As DNA, the CDR3 is TGTGCCACCAGTGAGCAGGGGAAACGGGCCAACGTCCTGACTTTC. This translates into CATSEQGKRANVLTF. The chain recombines TRBV24-1 with TRBJ2-6, with a tentative D call TRBD1 (6 bases). Trimming shortened V by 4 bases and J by 5 bases, and 11 bases separated the two germline ends. CDR1 and CDR2 from the germline V gene are KGHDR and SFDVKD. There are 15 residues in the CDR3.

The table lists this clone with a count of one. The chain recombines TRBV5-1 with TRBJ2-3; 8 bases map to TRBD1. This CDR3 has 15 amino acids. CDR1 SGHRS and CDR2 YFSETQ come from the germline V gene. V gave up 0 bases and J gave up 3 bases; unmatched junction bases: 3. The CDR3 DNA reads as TGCGCCAGCAGCTTGGTGCAGGGGGCAACAGATACGCAGTATTTT. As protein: CASSLVQGATDTQYF.

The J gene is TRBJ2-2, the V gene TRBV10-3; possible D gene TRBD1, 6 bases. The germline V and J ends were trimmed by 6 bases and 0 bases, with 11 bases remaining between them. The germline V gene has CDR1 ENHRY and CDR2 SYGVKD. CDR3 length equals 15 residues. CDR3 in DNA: TGTGCCATCAGAGCGGACAGACCGAACACCGGGGAGCTGTTTTTT. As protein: CAIRADRPNTGELFF.

The chain's CDR3 is CASSYFRPGLQYEQYF. CDR3 nucleotides: TGTGCCAGCAGTTACTTTCGTCCGGGACTACAATACGAGCAGTACTTC. V and J are TRBV6-2 or TRBV6-3 and TRBJ2-7, with TRBD2 matching over 7 bases. CDR3 length: 16 amino acids. Germline CDR1 is MNHEY and CDR2 is SVGEGT. V dropped 1 base and J dropped 4; count of bases not matched to a gene: 10.

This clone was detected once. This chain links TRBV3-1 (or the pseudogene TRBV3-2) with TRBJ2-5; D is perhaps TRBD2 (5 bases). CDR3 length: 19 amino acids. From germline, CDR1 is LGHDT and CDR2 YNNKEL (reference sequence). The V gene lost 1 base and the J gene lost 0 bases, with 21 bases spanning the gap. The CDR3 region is CASSQVTGSGKWDQETQYF. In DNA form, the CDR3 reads TGTGCCAGCAGCCAAGTTACTGGGTCCGGGAAGTGGGACCAAGAGACCCAGTACTTC.

CDR3 sequence reads: CASSQVSGGSTKNIQYF. In DNA form, the CDR3 reads TGTGCCAGCAGCCAAGTATCGGGAGGCTCGACCAAAAACATTCAGTACTTC. This chain joins TRBV3-1 (or the pseudogene TRBV3-2) and TRBJ2-4; TRBD2 matches 7 bases. In germline, CDR1 is LGHDT, CDR2 YNNKEL (reference sequence). The length of the CDR3 is 17 residues. The J segment lost 2 bases and the V segment lost 1 base, leaving 8 bases of the junction unmatched.

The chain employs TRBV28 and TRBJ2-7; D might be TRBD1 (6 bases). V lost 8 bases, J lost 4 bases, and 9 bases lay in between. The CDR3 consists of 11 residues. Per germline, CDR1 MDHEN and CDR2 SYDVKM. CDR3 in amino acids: CASERGYEQYF. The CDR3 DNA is TGTGCCAGCGAGAGGGGGTACGAGCAGTACTTC. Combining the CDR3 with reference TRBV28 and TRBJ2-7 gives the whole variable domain DVKVTQSSRYLVKRTGEKVFLECVQDMDHENMFWYRQDPGLGLRLIYFSYDVKMKEKGDIPEGYSVSREKKERFSLILESASTNQTSMYLCASERGYEQYFGPGTRLTVT.

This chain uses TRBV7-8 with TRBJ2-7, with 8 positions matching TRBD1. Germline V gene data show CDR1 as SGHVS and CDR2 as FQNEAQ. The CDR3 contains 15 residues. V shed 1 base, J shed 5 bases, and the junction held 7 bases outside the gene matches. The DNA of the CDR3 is TGTGCCAGCAGCTTAGGGAGGACAGGGATGAACGAGCAGTACTTC. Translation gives CASSLGRTGMNEQYF. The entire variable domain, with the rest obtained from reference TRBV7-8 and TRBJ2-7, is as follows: GAGVSQSPRYKVAKRGQDVALRCDPISGHVSLFWYQQALGQGPEFLTYFQNEAQLDKSGLPSDRFFAERPEGSVSTLKIQRTQQEDSAVYLCASSLGRTGMNEQYFGPGTRLTVT.

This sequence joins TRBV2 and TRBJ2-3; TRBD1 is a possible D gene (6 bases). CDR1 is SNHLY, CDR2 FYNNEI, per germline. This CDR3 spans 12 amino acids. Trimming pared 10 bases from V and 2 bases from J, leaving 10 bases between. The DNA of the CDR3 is TGTGCCACCCGACAGGACACAGATACGCAGTATTTT. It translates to CATRQDTDTQYF.